This TCR beta chain appears in the sequencing data of a study of CD8+ T cells in alopecia areata. Study-level information: Patients in the treated group were given tofacitinib by mouth, 5 to 10 mg twice a day.

Reverse transcription of extracted RNA yielded cDNA, which provided the sequencing template. Profiling relied on immunoSEQ multiplex PCR, and the TCRdb table lists in-frame clones only, not all of them. The data show around 140,000 clones, approximately 49% seen once. This clone was observed a handful of times. The CDR3 runs 14 residues. Germline-derived CDR1 and CDR2 are MNHNY and SVGAGI (reference sequence). Germline trimming cut 4 bases from V and 5 bases from J; bases unmatched to any gene: 5. This specimen consisted of CD8+ T cells sorted from blood, obtained at week 0. V and J are TRBV6-6 and TRBJ2-5; 9 nucleotides match TRBD2. The sequence came from a human donor with alopecia areata. The CDR3 is CASSLAGAGETQYF. DNA of the CDR3: TGTGCCAGCAGTTTAGCGGGGGCCGGGGAGACCCAGTACTTC.